Here is one T cell receptor (beta chain) with its context. Its antigen is not identified. Profiling relied on immunoSEQ multiplex PCR, and the TCRdb table lists in-frame clones only, not all of them. This repertoire shows 100,000 or so clones, just over 90% found once; its top ten account for around 0.31%. This entry belongs to a study of OX40 agonist ivuxolimab in advanced cancers. Study context: The patients' treatment was ivuxolimab, an agonistic anti-OX40 (CD134) antibody. Across the patients, intravenous ivuxolimab was delivered every 2 weeks at 0.01 to 10 mg/kg. Points from the study as a whole: No determination was made of the antigen specificity of the expanded peripheral T cells.

This specimen was CD4+ or CD8+ T cells sorted from blood, taken in a trial of the OX40 agonist ivuxolimab. The receptor comes from an adult with an advanced solid tumor such as melanoma, head and neck, liver or kidney cancer.

Written as DNA, the CDR3 is TGCGCCAGCAGCTTGTACGCAGGGGGAGAGACCCAGTACTTC. Amino acid sequence: CASSLYAGGETQYF. The chain employs TRBV5-1 and TRBJ2-5, with TRBD1 matching over 7 bases. The germline CDR1 and CDR2 sequences are SGHRS and YFSETQ. Trimming at V came to 1 base and at J to 4 bases, leaving 4 bases not matched to a gene. CDR3 length: 14 amino acids.